Described below is a single TCR beta chain sequence and its context. There are 14 residues in the CDR3. Germline V lookup: CDR1 SGHTA, CDR2 FQGNSA. The V end was cut by 8 bases, the J end by 0 bases, with 11 bases between. During active infection, Seattle patients enrolled and were then monitored through disease. Using immunoSEQ multiplex PCR, the repertoire was profiled, and TCRdb retains in-frame clones only, with some absent. The sample records 150,000 to 200,000 clones, around four fifths being singletons. This record belongs to a study of blood T cell repertoires in COVID-19. The TCR sequence derives from a woman between 65 and 79 years old with COVID-19, enrolled during active disease. V is TRBV7-2 and J is TRBJ1-5, with D maybe TRBD1 (6 bases). The sequenced material came from peripheral blood. The CDR3 nucleotides read TGTGCCAGCGGGACACAGTATAGCAATCAGCCCCAGCATTTT. Encoded protein: CASGTQYSNQPQHF.